This T cell receptor beta chain was retrieved from a study of blood T cell repertoires in COVID-19. On the study more broadly: Sites across the United States, Italy and Spain contributed samples from acute and convalescent COVID-19. In each case, the material was cDNA or gDNA derived from T cells, B-cell-depleted T cells, or PBMCs.

Germline assignment: CDR1 SNHLY and CDR2 FYNNEI. J was trimmed by 5 bases and V by 8 bases; bases with no gene match: 4. The CDR3 sequence is 13 residues long. Source study methods: It was from reference gene primer amplification that nucleated cell counts were estimated. The assay was immunoSEQ multiplex PCR, and TCRdb's table has in-frame clones only and misses some. Clonal size and the V and J genes are those of that table, whereas D and trimming came from the DNA. Of about 140,000 clones listed, about three quarters are singletons. The receptor comes from a woman aged 50 to 60 with active or convalescent COVID-19. The chain recombines TRBV2 with TRBJ2-3; the match to TRBD2 covers 10 bases. The sample taken for sequencing was peripheral blood. The CDR3 is CASQREGRDTQYF. CDR3 nucleotide sequence: TGTGCCAGCCAGCGGGAGGGCCGAGATACGCAGTATTTT.